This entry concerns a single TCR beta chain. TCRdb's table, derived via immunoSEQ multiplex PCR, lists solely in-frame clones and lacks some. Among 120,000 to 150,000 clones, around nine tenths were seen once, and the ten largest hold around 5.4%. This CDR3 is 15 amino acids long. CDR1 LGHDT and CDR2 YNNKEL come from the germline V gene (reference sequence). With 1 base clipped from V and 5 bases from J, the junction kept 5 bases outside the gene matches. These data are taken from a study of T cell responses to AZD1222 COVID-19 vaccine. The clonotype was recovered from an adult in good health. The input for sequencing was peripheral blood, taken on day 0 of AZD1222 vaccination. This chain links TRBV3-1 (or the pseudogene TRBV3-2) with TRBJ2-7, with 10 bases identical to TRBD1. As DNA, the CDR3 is TGTGCCAGCAGCCAAGGGACAGGGGGTGGGAACGAGCAGTACTTC. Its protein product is CASSQGTGGGNEQYF.